In its sample, the clone carrying this TCR beta chain was seen many times. No ophthalmopathy progression within 18 months constituted stable Graves' hyperthyroidism. Lactation, pregnancy, other autoimmune disease or uncontrolled infection led to exclusion of patients. This sample stems from a study of T cells in Graves' hyperthyroidism and ophthalmopathy. Trimming removed 2 bases from V and 5 bases from J, with 11 bases in between. CDR1 is SGHTS and CDR2 is YDEGEE in the germline V gene. This CDR3 comprises 14 residues. Amplification yielded TCR beta CDR3 regions, with RNA transcripts as the source. Primed by the HTBI set, a first-round RT-PCR was run on the TCR CDR3. Each CDR3 protein is one row after TCRdb ran MiXCR on the multiplex PCR reads. This table holds approximately 400,000 distinct CDR3 sequences, roughly 14% found once.

The clonotype was recovered from a woman aged 18-29 years with Graves' hyperthyroidism. Sequencing input: blood. The genes are TRBV5-8 and TRBJ1-3; D not certain. CDR3 sequence (DNA): TGTGCCAGCAGCTTTGGCAATGGGAGAAACACCATATATTTT. Translating it yields CASSFGNGRNTIYF.